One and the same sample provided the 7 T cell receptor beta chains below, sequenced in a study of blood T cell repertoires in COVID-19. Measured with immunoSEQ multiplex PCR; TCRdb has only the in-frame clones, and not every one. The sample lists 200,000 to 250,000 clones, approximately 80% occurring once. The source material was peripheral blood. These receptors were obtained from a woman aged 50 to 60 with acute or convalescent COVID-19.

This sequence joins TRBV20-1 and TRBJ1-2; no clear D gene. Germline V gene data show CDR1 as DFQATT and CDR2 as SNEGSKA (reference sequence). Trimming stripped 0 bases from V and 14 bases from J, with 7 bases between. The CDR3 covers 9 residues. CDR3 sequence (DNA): TGCAGTGCTAGAGATACGGGTACCTTC. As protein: CSARDTGTF.

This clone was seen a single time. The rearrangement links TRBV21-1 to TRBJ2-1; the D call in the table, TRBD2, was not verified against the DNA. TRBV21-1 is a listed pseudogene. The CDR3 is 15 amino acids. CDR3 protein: CASSFPGGNHNEQFF. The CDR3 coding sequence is TGTGCCAGCAGCTTTCCGGGAGGAAATCACAATGAGCAGTTCTTC.

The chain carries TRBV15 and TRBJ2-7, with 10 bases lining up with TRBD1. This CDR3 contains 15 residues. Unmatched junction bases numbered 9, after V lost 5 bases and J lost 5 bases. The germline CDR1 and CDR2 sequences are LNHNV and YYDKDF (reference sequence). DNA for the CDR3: TGTGCCACCAGCTCGGGACAGGGGAGCGGGGACGAGCAGTACTTC. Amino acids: CATSSGQGSGDEQYF.

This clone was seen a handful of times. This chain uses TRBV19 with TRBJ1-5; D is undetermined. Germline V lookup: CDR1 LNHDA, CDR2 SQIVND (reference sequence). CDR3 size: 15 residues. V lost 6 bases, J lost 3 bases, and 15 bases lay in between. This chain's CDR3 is CASSPSGYLNQPQHF. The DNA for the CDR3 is TGTGCCAGTAGCCCCTCCGGGTACCTCAATCAGCCCCAGCATTTT.

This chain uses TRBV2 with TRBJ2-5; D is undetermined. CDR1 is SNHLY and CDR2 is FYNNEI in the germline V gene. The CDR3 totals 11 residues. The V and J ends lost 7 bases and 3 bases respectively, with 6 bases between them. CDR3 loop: CASIRKETQYF. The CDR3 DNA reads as TGTGCCAGCATCAGGAAAGAGACCCAGTACTTC.

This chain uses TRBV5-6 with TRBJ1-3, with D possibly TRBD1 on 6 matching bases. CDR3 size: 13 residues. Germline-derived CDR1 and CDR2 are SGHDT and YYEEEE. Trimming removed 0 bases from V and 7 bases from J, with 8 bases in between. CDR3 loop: CASSLDRANTIYF. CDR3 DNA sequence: TGTGCCAGCAGCTTGGACAGGGCGAACACCATATATTTT.

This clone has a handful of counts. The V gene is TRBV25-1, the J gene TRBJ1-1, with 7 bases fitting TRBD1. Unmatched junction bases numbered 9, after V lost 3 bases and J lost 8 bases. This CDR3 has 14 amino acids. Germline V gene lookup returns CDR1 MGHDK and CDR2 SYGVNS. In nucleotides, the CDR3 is TGTGCCAGCAGTGACATATACCGGGACAGCGAAGCTTTCTTT. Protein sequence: CASSDIYRDSEAFF. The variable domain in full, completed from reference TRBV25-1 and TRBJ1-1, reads EADIYQTPRYLVIGTGKKITLECSQTMGHDKMYWYQQDPGMELHLIHYSYGVNSTEKGDLSSESTVSRIRTEHFPLTLESARPSHTSQYLCASSDIYRDSEAFFGQGTRLTVV.